The clone carrying this T cell receptor beta chain came up a few times. Its specificity is unknown. The CDR3 covers 12 residues. The V end was cut by 2 bases, the J end by 7 bases, with 9 bases between. The germline V gene has CDR1 SGHAT and CDR2 FQNNGV. Constant-segment primers were used for 5'RACE, and the resulting TCR alpha and TCR beta cDNA libraries carried sample barcodes and UMIs. In TCRdb, the 5' RACE reads were re-called with MiXCR into one record per CDR3 protein. The sample holds 530,000 or so distinct CDR3 sequences; 17% are singletons and the top ten take roughly 8.2%. These data originate in a study of T-cell memory formation after mild COVID-19. Study observations and caveats: Unconfirmed was the SARS-CoV-2 specificity of second-wave clones that peaked on day 37. While clones contracting from day 15 to 85 were balanced between CD4 and CD8, later expanders leaned CD4+.

Sequenced input: PBMCs or a T cell subset sorted from them (not recorded which). This chain links TRBV11-2 with TRBJ2-7; the D call may be TRBD1 or TRBD2 (5 bases each). The receptor was isolated from an adult woman who had mild COVID-19 (a few samples of this study predate the infection). Cell type and time point are not known. CDR3 sequence: CASSLTGTEQYF. CDR3 DNA sequence: TGTGCCAGCAGCTTAACCGGGACGGAGCAGTACTTC.